These 28 T cell receptor beta chains originate from one sample sequenced in a study of blood T cell repertoires in COVID-19. Produced via immunoSEQ multiplex PCR; TCRdb's table is partial and in-frame only. The sample includes 260,000 or so clones, roughly four fifths of them seen just once. Sequenced: peripheral blood. Receptor source: a woman in her 70s with acute or convalescent COVID-19.

The chain joins TRBV6-2 or TRBV6-3 to TRBJ2-3; D is possibly TRBD1 (5 bases). Trimming stripped 2 bases from V and 2 bases from J, with 14 bases between. The CDR3 runs 16 residues. Germline CDR1 is MNHEY and CDR2 is SVGEGT. CDR3 DNA sequence: TGTGCCAGCAGTTACGCAGGGAACGCTTACACAGATACGCAGTATTTT. The encoded protein is CASSYAGNAYTDTQYF.

This clone was counted a few times. The rearrangement uses TRBV29-1 and TRBJ1-1; the D gene is possibly TRBD1 (5 bases). Germline CDR1 reads SQVTM; CDR2 reads ANQGSEA. Trimming removed 5 bases from V and 0 bases from J, with 7 bases in between. The CDR3 runs 12 residues. The CDR3 protein is CSVRQLNTEAFF. The CDR3, as DNA: TGCAGCGTTAGACAGCTGAACACTGAAGCTTTCTTT.

The CDR3 DNA is TGTGCCAGCAGCCGACAACAGAACACTGAAGCTTTCTTT. This gives the protein CASSRQQNTEAFF. The genes are TRBV4-2 and TRBJ1-1; unclear D gene. The germline gives CDR1 LGHNA, CDR2 YNFKEQ. The CDR3 spans 13 residues. The germline V and J ends were trimmed by 4 bases and 1 base, with 7 bases remaining between them.

This clone is a singleton in its sample. The rearrangement links TRBV7-9 to TRBJ1-4; D remains unclear. The CDR3 consists of 14 residues. Trimming removed 1 base at V and 1 base at J, with 4 bases between. Germline V gives CDR1 SEHNR, CDR2 FQNEAQ (reference sequence). As DNA, the CDR3 is TGTGCCAGCAGCTTAGATAGAACTAATGAAAAACTGTTTTTT. Translated, it gives CASSLDRTNEKLFF. The whole variable domain, remainder taken from reference TRBV7-9 and TRBJ1-4, is DTGVSQNPRHKITKRGQNVTFRCDPISEHNRLYWYRQTLGQGPEFLTYFQNEAQLEKSRLLSDRFSAERPKGSFSTLEIQRTEQGDSAMYLCASSLDRTNEKLFFGSGTQLSVL.

Of note for this clone: Other DNA sequences in the same sample also yield this CDR3. V usage is TRBV24-1 and J usage is TRBJ1-2; D ambiguous. Germline assignment: CDR1 KGHDR and CDR2 SFDVKD. Trimming shortened V by 1 base and J by 4 bases, and 9 bases separated the two germline ends. The CDR3 runs 14 residues. CDR3 coding DNA: TGTGCCACCAGTGATTTTAGACAAGGCTATGGCTACACCTTC. Residues: CATSDFRQGYGYTF.

The chain carries TRBV7-6 and TRBJ2-7; TRBD1 might be the D (5 bases). Trimming left V 0 bases short and J 0 bases short, with 9 bases between. The CDR3 totals 15 residues. Germline assignment: CDR1 SGHVS and CDR2 FNYEAQ. This chain's CDR3 is CASSLARDSSYEQYF. The CDR3 region has the DNA TGTGCCAGCAGCTTAGCCCGAGACAGCTCCTACGAGCAGTACTTC.

This clone was seen only once. The chain is built from TRBV7-2 and TRBJ1-2, with 8 bases fitting TRBD1. The V gene end was trimmed by 5 bases and the J gene end by 7 bases; junction bases not matched to a gene: 9. This CDR3 is 14 amino acids long. Germline CDR1 is SGHTA and CDR2 is FQGNSA. This chain's CDR3 is CASSPRQGIGGYTF. In nucleotides, the CDR3 is TGTGCCAGCAGCCCACGACAGGGGATAGGTGGCTACACCTTC.

The rearrangement links TRBV15 to TRBJ1-4; perhaps TRBD1 as D (5 bases). CDR3 size: 16 residues. Trimming cost V 0 bases and J 7 bases, with 15 bases left between them. The germline V gene encodes CDR1 LNHNV and CDR2 YYDKDF (reference sequence). CDR3 sequence reads: CATSRDYPTTVEKLFF. The CDR3 nucleotides are TGTGCCACCAGCAGAGATTATCCCACGACAGTTGAAAAACTGTTTTTT. Combining the CDR3 with reference TRBV15 and TRBJ1-4 gives the whole variable domain DAMVIQNPRYQVTQFGKPVTLSCSQTLNHNVMYWYQQKSSQAPKLLFHYYDKDFNNEADTPDNFQSRRPNTSFCFLDIRSPGLGDTAMYLCATSRDYPTTVEKLFFGSGTQLSVL.

The chain carries TRBV2 and TRBJ2-5; TRBD2 is a possible D gene (5 bases). Germline V gene lookup returns CDR1 SNHLY and CDR2 FYNNEI. The CDR3 covers 15 residues. V was cut by 2 bases and J by 2 bases, with 12 bases left in between. The CDR3 protein is CASSEMGVGQETQYF. DNA for the CDR3: TGTGCCAGCAGTGAAATGGGAGTGGGTCAAGAGACCCAGTACTTC. Combining the CDR3 with reference TRBV2 and TRBJ2-5 gives the whole variable domain EPEVTQTPSHQVTQMGQEVILRCVPISNHLYFYWYRQILGQKVEFLVSFYNNEISEKSEIFDDQFSVERPDGSNFTLKIRSTKLEDSAMYFCASSEMGVGQETQYFGPGTRLLVL.

CDR3 region: CASSEAVGGPPQHF. The CDR3 DNA follows: TGTGCCAGCAGTGAAGCTGTGGGAGGGCCGCCCCAGCATTTT. The chain carries TRBV2 and TRBJ1-5; D uncertain. Germline V CDR1 and CDR2: SNHLY, FYNNEI. Trimming cost V 0 bases and J 9 bases, with 12 bases left between them. The CDR3 sequence is 14 residues long. Full variable domain (rest looked up from reference TRBV2 and TRBJ1-5): EPEVTQTPSHQVTQMGQEVILRCVPISNHLYFYWYRQILGQKVEFLVSFYNNEISEKSEIFDDQFSVERPDGSNFTLKIRSTKLEDSAMYFCASSEAVGGPPQHFGDGTRLSIL.

V usage is TRBV3-1 (or the pseudogene TRBV3-2) and J usage is TRBJ1-1; TRBD1 matches at 9 bases. The CDR3 is 15 residues long. The J segment lost 2 bases and the V segment lost 1 base, leaving 2 bases of the junction unmatched. CDR1 LGHDT and CDR2 YNNKEL come from the germline V gene (reference sequence). CDR3: CASSQGGQGNTEAFF. The CDR3 region has the DNA TGTGCCAGCAGCCAAGGGGGACAGGGAAACACTGAAGCTTTCTTT.

This rearrangement joins TRBV21-1 to TRBJ2-7; TRBD1 was called by the table and not checked on the DNA. TRBV21-1 is recorded as a pseudogene. CDR3 size: 14 residues. CDR3 region: CASRPGTGGEGQYF. The CDR3 nucleotides read TGTGCCAGCAGACCCGGGACAGGGGGCGAGGGGCAGTACTTC.

J is TRBJ1-1 and V is TRBV20-1; D may be TRBD1 (6 bases). The CDR3 consists of 14 residues. V lost 3 bases to trimming and J lost 4 bases, with 15 bases between them. Germline CDR1 and CDR2: DFQATT and SNEGSKA (reference sequence). The CDR3 region has the DNA TGCAGTGCTAGTATCAGGGGTAGGAGCACTGAAGCTTTCTTT. It encodes CSASIRGRSTEAFF.

This clone is a singleton in its sample. This rearrangement joins TRBV6-6 to TRBJ1-6, with D possibly being TRBD1 (5 bases). Germline CDR1 reads MNHNY; CDR2 reads SVGAGI (reference sequence). V lost 5 bases and J lost 10, with 9 bases in between. This CDR3 has 12 amino acids. The CDR3 region has the DNA TGTGCCAGCAGTCGACAGAGGTCACCCCTCCACTTT. Its translation is CASSRQRSPLHF.

This chain uses TRBV19 with TRBJ2-5; D might be TRBD1 (6 bases). The CDR3 sequence is 14 residues long. Germline V gives CDR1 LNHDA, CDR2 SQIVND (reference sequence). V was trimmed by 5 bases and J by 2 bases, leaving 12 bases between them. The CDR3 reads CASSPGTFQETQYF. Here the CDR3 DNA reads TGTGCCAGTAGTCCCGGGACATTTCAAGAGACCCAGTACTTC.

This chain uses TRBV2 with TRBJ1-1; D gene ambiguous. From germline, CDR1 is SNHLY and CDR2 FYNNEI. The CDR3 loop spans 11 amino acids. V lost 4 bases, J lost 4 bases, and 4 bases lay in between. CDR3 protein: CASSVVTEAFF. CDR3 DNA: TGTGCCAGCAGTGTAGTCACTGAAGCTTTCTTT.

V gene TRBV6-5 combines with J gene TRBJ1-2; D gene uncertain. Trimming pared 0 bases from V and 4 bases from J, leaving 6 bases between. This CDR3 contains 13 residues. Germline V gene lookup returns CDR1 MNHEY and CDR2 SVGAGI. The CDR3 DNA reads TGTGCCAGCAGTTACTCTCCGGTCTATGGCTACACCTTC. Translation: CASSYSPVYGYTF.

This clone was detected once. V usage is TRBV5-1 and J usage is TRBJ2-5; 10 positions agree with TRBD1. CDR1 and CDR2 from the germline V gene are SGHRS and YFSETQ. This CDR3 has 15 residues. V dropped 4 bases and J dropped 7; count of bases not matched to a gene: 10. This CDR3 is CASSQGQGRVGTQYF. CDR3 nucleotides: TGCGCCAGCAGCCAGGGACAGGGGCGCGTGGGGACCCAGTACTTC.

The chain has TRBV15 and TRBJ1-6; 8 positions agree with TRBD1. The V gene's germline CDR1 is LNHNV and CDR2 YYDKDF (reference sequence). There are 15 residues in the CDR3. The V segment lost 0 bases and the J segment 9 bases; nucleotides outside the gene matches: 4. The DNA of the CDR3 is TGTGCCACCAGCAGAGATCGGACAGGGTTTTCACCCCTCCACTTT. Encoded protein: CATSRDRTGFSPLHF. The full variable domain, completed using reference TRBV15 and TRBJ1-6, is DAMVIQNPRYQVTQFGKPVTLSCSQTLNHNVMYWYQQKSSQAPKLLFHYYDKDFNNEADTPDNFQSRRPNTSFCFLDIRSPGLGDTAMYLCATSRDRTGFSPLHFGNGTRLTVT.

The V call is TRBV7-9, the J call TRBJ1-1, with TRBD1 matching 9 bases. The ends lost 1 base at V and 4 bases at J; junction bases unmatched: 4. Germline CDR1 SEHNR, CDR2 FQNEAQ (reference sequence). The CDR3 loop spans 15 amino acids. The CDR3 region is CASSLDRGQGTEAFF. CDR3 in DNA: TGTGCCAGCAGCTTAGACAGGGGGCAGGGCACTGAAGCTTTCTTT.

The chain links TRBV5-6 to TRBJ2-7, with D perhaps TRBD1 (5 bases). CDR1 is SGHDT and CDR2 is YYEEEE in the germline V gene. Trimming cost V 2 bases and J 4 bases, with 10 bases left between them. This CDR3 comprises 13 residues. CDR3 protein: CASSLPDTYEQYF. Here the CDR3 DNA reads TGTGCCAGCAGCTTACCGGACACTTACGAGCAGTACTTC.

V is TRBV20-1 and J is TRBJ1-1; D remains unclear. Germline V gene sequence: CDR1 DFQATT, CDR2 SNEGSKA (reference sequence). This CDR3 is built from 13 residues. The V gene lost 3 bases and the J gene lost 3 bases, with 11 bases spanning the gap. Here the CDR3 reads CSASRTGDTEAFF. CDR3 coding DNA: TGCAGTGCTAGTAGGACCGGGGACACTGAAGCTTTCTTT.

This chain connects TRBV11-2 to TRBJ1-2; D unresolved. Trimming stripped 1 base from V and 0 bases from J, with 3 bases between. Germline CDR1 and CDR2: SGHAT and FQNNGV. The length of the CDR3 is 13 residues. CDR3 coding DNA: TGTGCCAGCAGCTTAGGGCCTAACTATGGCTACACCTTC. Translation: CASSLGPNYGYTF.

The rearrangement uses TRBV2 and TRBJ1-1; TRBD1 might be the D (6 bases). V was cut by 10 bases and J by 2 bases, with 20 bases left in between. There are 15 residues in the CDR3. Germline V gives CDR1 SNHLY, CDR2 FYNNEI. CDR3 residues: CATRGDAGANTEAFF. The CDR3, as DNA: TGTGCCACCAGAGGAGATGCGGGGGCAAACACTGAAGCTTTCTTT.

The chain combines TRBV4-2 with TRBJ2-7, with 9 bases fitting TRBD1. The CDR3 totals 15 residues. Germline V gives CDR1 LGHNA, CDR2 YNFKEQ. V dropped 3 bases and J dropped 6; count of bases not matched to a gene: 9. The CDR3 region is CASSQGTGLSSEQYF. In DNA, the CDR3 is TGTGCCAGCAGCCAGGGGACAGGGTTAAGCTCCGAGCAGTACTTC.

In this sample, this clone turned up a few times. The chain links TRBV9 to TRBJ1-1; 8 nucleotides align to TRBD1. Per germline, CDR1 SGDLS and CDR2 YYNGEE. The CDR3 spans 17 residues. The V gene end was trimmed by 0 bases and the J gene end by 6 bases; junction bases not matched to a gene: 13. In DNA, the CDR3 is TGTGCCAGCAGCGTAGATTGGATTGGACAGGGTTCCTCTGAAGCTTTCTTT. Its translation is CASSVDWIGQGSSEAFF.

This clone was seen once. The rearrangement joins TRBV19 to TRBJ2-5; D call uncertain. CDR1 LNHDA and CDR2 SQIVND come from the germline V gene (reference sequence). CDR3 length: 13 residues. V was trimmed by 3 bases and J by 0 bases, leaving 5 bases between them. CDR3 sequence (DNA): TGTGCCAGTAGTATCTCGTACCAAGAGACCCAGTACTTC. Protein sequence: CASSISYQETQYF.

The chain uses TRBV24-1 and TRBJ1-2; D is perhaps TRBD1 (6 bases). The ends were cut back, 4 bases at V and 4 bases at J, with 15 bases in the middle. Germline CDR1 and CDR2: KGHDR and SFDVKD. The CDR3 extends over 15 amino acids. This CDR3 is CATSESGTNFYGYTF. CDR3 nucleotides: TGTGCCACCAGTGAATCCGGGACAAACTTCTATGGCTACACCTTC.